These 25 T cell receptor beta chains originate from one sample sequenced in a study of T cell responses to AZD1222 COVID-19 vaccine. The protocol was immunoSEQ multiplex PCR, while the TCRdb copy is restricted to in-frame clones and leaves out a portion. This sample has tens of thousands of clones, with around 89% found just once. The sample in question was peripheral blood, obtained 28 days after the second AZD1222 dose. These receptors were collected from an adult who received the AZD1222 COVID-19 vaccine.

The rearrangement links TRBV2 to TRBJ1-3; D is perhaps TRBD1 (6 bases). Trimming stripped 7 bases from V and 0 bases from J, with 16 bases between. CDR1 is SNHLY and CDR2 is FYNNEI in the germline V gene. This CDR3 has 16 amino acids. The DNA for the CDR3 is TGTGCCAGCATGCCTAGTCGGGGGCACTCTGGAAACACCATATATTTT. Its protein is CASMPSRGHSGNTIYF.

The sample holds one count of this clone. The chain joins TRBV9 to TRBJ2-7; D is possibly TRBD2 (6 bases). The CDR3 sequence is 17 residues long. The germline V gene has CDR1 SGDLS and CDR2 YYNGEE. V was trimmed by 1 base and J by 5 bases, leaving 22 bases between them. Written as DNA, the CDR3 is TGTGCCAGCAGCGTACCATTGGAGGGACCCTCTCTCGACGAGCAGTACTTC. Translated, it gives CASSVPLEGPSLDEQYF.

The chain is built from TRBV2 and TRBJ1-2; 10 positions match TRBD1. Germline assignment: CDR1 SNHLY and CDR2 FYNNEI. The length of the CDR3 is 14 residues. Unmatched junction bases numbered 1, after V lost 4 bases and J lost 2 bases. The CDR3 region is CASSVDRGNYGYTF. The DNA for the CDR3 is TGTGCCAGCAGTGTGGACAGGGGGAACTATGGCTACACCTTC.

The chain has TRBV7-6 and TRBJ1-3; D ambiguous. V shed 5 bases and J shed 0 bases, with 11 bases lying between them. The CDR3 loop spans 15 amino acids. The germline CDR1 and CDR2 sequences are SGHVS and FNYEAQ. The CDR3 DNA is TGTGCCAGCAGCCCGGACTTTTTCTCTGGAAACACCATATATTTT. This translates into CASSPDFFSGNTIYF.

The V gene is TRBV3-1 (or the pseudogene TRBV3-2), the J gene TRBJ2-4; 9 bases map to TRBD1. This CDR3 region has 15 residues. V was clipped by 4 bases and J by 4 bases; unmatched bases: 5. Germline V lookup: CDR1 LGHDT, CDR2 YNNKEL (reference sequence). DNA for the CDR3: TGTGCCAGCAGCCCGGAGGGACAGGGTAAAAACATTCAGTACTTC. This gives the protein CASSPEGQGKNIQYF.

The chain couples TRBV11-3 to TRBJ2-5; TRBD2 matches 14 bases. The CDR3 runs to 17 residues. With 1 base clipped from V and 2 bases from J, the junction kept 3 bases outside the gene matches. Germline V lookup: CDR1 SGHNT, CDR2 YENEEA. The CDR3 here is CASSLGGLAGAQETQYF. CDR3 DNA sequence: TGTGCCAGCAGCTTAGGGGGACTAGCGGGGGCTCAAGAGACCCAGTACTTC.

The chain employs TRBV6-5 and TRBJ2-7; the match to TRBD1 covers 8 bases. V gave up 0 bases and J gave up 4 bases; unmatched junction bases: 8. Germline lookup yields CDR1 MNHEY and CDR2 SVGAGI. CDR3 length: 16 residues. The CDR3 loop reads CASSYSVDRGGYEQYF. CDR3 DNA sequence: TGTGCCAGCAGTTACTCCGTCGACAGGGGTGGATACGAGCAGTACTTC.

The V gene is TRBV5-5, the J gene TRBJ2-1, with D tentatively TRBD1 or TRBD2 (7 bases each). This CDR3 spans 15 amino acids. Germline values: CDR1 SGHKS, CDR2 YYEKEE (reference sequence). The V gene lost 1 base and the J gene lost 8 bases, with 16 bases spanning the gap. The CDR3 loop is CASSLSPTGRDEQFF. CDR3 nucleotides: TGTGCCAGCAGCTTGTCACCGACAGGGAGGGATGAGCAGTTCTTC.

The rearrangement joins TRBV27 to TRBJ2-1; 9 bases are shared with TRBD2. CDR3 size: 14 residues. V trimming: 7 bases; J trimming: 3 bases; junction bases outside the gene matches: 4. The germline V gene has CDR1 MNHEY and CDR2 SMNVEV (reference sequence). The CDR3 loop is CASTSGTYYNEQFF. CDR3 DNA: TGTGCCAGCACTAGCGGGACATACTACAATGAGCAGTTCTTC.

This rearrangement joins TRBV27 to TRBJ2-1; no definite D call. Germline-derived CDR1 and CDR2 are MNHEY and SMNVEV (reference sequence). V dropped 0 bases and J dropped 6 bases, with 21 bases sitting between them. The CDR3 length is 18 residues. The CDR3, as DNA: TGTGCCAGCAGTTTATCCGTGACGCCCCGAACCTACAGCAATGAGCAGTTCTTC. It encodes CASSLSVTPRTYSNEQFF.

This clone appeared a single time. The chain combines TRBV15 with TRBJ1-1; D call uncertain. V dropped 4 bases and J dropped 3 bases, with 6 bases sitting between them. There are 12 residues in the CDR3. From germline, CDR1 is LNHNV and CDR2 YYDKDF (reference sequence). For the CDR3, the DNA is TGTGCCACCAGCAAGGGATACACTGAAGCTTTCTTT. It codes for CATSKGYTEAFF.

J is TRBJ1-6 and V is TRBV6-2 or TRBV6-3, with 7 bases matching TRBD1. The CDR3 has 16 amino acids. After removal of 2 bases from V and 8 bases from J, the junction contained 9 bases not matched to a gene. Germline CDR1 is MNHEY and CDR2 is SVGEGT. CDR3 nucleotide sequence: TGTGCCAGCAGTTACGCTACAGGGGTCGGGTATTCACCCCTCCACTTT. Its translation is CASSYATGVGYSPLHF.

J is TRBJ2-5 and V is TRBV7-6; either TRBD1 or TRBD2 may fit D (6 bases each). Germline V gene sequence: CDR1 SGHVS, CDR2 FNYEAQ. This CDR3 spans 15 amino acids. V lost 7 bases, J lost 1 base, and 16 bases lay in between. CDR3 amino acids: CASIDLGGGQETQYF. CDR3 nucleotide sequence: TGTGCCAGCATCGACTTAGGGGGAGGCCAAGAGACCCAGTACTTC.

The CDR3 protein is CASSLGQGYSPLHF. The CDR3, as DNA: TGTGCCAGCAGCTTAGGACAGGGTTATTCACCCCTCCACTTT. The chain is built from TRBV7-2 and TRBJ1-6; 7 nucleotides agree with TRBD1. V shed 1 base and J 8 bases; nucleotides not matched to a gene: 2. The CDR3 is 14 residues long. In germline, CDR1 is SGHTA, CDR2 FQGNSA.

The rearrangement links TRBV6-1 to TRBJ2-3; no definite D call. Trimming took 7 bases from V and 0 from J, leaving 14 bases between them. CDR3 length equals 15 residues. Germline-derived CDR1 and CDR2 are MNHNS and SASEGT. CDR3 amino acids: CASTRTEASTDTQYF. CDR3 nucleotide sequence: TGTGCCAGCACTCGGACCGAGGCTAGCACAGATACGCAGTATTTT.

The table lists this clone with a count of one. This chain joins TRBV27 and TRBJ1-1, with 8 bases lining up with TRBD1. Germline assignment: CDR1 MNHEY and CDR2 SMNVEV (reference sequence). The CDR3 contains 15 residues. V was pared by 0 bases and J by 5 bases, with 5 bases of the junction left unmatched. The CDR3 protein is CASSLSTTGGTEAFF. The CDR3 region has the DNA TGTGCCAGCAGTTTATCGACAACAGGGGGGACTGAAGCTTTCTTT.

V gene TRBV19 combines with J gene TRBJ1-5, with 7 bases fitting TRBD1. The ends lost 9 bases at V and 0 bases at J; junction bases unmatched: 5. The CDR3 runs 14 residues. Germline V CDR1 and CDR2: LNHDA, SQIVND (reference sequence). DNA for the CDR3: TGTGCCAGCGGTACAGGGGTTAGCAATCAGCCCCAGCATTTT. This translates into CASGTGVSNQPQHF.

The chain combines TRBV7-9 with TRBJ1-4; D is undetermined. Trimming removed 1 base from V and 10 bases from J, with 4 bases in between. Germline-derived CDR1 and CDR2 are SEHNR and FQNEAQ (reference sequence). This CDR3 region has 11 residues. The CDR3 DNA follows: TGTGCCAGCAGCTTAGAGGGAAAACTGTTTTTT. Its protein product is CASSLEGKLFF.

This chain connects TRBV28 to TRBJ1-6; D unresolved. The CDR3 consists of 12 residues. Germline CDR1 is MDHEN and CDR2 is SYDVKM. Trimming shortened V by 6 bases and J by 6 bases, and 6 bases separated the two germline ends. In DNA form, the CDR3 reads TGTGCCAGCAGGGCAGTTAATTCACCCCTCCACTTT. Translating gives CASRAVNSPLHF.

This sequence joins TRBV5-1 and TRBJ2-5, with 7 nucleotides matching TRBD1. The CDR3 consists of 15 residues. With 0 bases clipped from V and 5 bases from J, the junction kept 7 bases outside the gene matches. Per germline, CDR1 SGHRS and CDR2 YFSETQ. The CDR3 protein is CASSLEVGGGETQYF. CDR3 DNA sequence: TGCGCCAGCAGCTTGGAGGTAGGGGGCGGGGAGACCCAGTACTTC.

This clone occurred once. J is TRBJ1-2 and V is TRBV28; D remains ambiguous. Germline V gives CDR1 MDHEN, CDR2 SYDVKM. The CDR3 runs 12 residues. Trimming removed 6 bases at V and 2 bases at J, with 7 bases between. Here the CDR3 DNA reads TGTGCCAGCAGCCCATCAAACTATGGCTACACCTTC. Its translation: CASSPSNYGYTF.

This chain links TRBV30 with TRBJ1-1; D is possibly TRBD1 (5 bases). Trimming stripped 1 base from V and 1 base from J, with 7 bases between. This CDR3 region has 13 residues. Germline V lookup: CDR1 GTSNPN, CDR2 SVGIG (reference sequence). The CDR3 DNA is TGTGCCTGGAGTGCGACAGAGAACACTGAAGCTTTCTTT. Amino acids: CAWSATENTEAFF. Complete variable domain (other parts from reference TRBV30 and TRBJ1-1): SQTIHQWPATLVQPVGSPLSLECTVEGTSNPNLYWYRQAAGRGLQLLFYSVGIGQISSEVPQNLSASRPQDRQFILSSKKLLLSDSGFYLCAWSATENTEAFFGQGTRLTVV.

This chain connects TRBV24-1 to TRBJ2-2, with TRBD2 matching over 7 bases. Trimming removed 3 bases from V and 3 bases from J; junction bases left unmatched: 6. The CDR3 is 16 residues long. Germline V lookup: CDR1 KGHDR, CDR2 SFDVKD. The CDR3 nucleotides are TGTGCCACCAGTGATCTTTCGGGGGGAGACACCGGGGAGCTGTTTTTT. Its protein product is CATSDLSGGDTGELFF.

Here the CDR3 reads CASSSLPPGTGASEQYF. For the CDR3, the DNA is TGTGCCAGCAGTTCCCTCCCCCCCGGGACAGGGGCGTCCGAGCAGTACTTC. The gene calls are TRBV27 and TRBJ2-7; 10 positions match TRBD1. This CDR3 has 17 amino acids. Per the germline V gene, CDR1 is MNHEY and CDR2 is SMNVEV (reference sequence). After removal of 4 bases from V and 6 bases from J, the junction contained 15 bases not matched to a gene.

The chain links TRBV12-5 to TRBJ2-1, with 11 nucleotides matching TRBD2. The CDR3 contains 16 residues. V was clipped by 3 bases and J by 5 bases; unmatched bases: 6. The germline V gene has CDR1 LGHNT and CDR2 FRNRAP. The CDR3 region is CASGFSTSGEHNEQFF. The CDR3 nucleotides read TGTGCTAGTGGTTTCTCGACTAGCGGGGAACACAATGAGCAGTTCTTC. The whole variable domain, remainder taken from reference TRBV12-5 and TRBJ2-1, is DARVTQTPRHKVTEMGQEVTMRCQPILGHNTVFWYRQTMMQGLELLAYFRNRAPLDDSGMPKDRFSAEMPDATLATLKIQPSEPRDSAVYFCASGFSTSGEHNEQFFGPGTRLTVL.